The clone carrying this T cell receptor beta chain was observed once. This CDR3 is built from 16 residues. V was shortened by 3 bases and J by 8 bases, with 18 bases between the two germline ends. The germline V gene encodes CDR1 SGHNT and CDR2 YYREEE (reference sequence). The sample belongs to a study of blood T cell repertoires in COVID-19. Study summary: Both acute and convalescent COVID-19 samples were obtained from the United States, Italy and Spain. From T cells, B-cell-depleted T cells, or PBMCs came the material, which was cDNA or gDNA.

As originally analysed: Reference gene primer amplification yielded estimated nucleated cell counts. Measured with immunoSEQ multiplex PCR; TCRdb has only the in-frame clones, and not every one. The DNA was the basis for D and trimming; V, J and clone size are from that table. The sample lists some 250,000 clones; around three quarters were seen once. Sample: peripheral blood. The rearrangement links TRBV5-4 to TRBJ1-6; perhaps TRBD1 as D (5 bases). The receptor was derived from a woman of 80 years or more with acute or convalescent COVID-19. The CDR3 spells CASSWGGVPLYSPLHF. The DNA of the CDR3 is TGTGCCAGCAGCTGGGGCGGGGTCCCCCTCTATTCACCCCTCCACTTT.